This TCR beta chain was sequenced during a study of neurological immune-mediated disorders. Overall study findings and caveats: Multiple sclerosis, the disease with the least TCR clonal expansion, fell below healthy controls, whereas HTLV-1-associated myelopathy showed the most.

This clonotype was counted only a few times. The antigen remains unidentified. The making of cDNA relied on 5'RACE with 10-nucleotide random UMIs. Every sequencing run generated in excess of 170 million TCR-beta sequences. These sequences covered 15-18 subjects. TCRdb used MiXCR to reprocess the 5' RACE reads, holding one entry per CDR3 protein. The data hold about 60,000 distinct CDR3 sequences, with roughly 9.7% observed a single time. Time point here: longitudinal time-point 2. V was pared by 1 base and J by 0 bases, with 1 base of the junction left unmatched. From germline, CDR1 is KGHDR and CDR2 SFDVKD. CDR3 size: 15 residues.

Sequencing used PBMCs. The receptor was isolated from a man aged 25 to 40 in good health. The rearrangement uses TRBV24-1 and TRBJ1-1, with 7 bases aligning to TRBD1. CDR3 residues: CATSDLTGVNTEAFF. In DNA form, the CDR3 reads TGTGCCACCAGTGATTTAACAGGGGTGAACACTGAAGCTTTCTTT.